These 2 T cell receptor beta chains came from one sample sequenced in a study of T cells in Graves' hyperthyroidism and ophthalmopathy. Amplification targeted TCR beta CDR3 regions from RNA transcripts. The HTBI primer set served for first-round RT-PCR of the TCR CDR3. TCRdb re-called the multiplex PCR reads with MiXCR, one entry per CDR3 protein. The sample lists 500,000 to 700,000 distinct CDR3 sequences; approximately 16% were seen once. The sequenced sample consisted of blood. The source of these receptors is a woman between 18 and 29 years old with Graves' hyperthyroidism.

This clonotype was detected many times. The chain links TRBV7-9 to TRBJ2-1; TRBD2 matches at 13 bases. Germline V gene data show CDR1 as SEHNR and CDR2 as FQNEAQ (reference sequence). The CDR3 length is 17 residues. Trimming removed 1 base from V and 4 bases from J; junction bases left unmatched: 4. The CDR3 spells CASSLGTSGSWYNEQFF. The CDR3 DNA reads as TGTGCCAGCAGCTTAGGGACTAGCGGGAGCTGGTACAATGAGCAGTTCTTC. Together with reference TRBV7-9 and TRBJ2-1, the CDR3 gives the full variable domain: DTGVSQNPRHKITKRGQNVTFRCDPISEHNRLYWYRQTLGQGPEFLTYFQNEAQLEKSRLLSDRFSAERPKGSFSTLEIQRTEQGDSAMYLCASSLGTSGSWYNEQFFGPGTRLTVL.

This clonotype was detected many times. This chain joins TRBV18 and TRBJ1-1, with D perhaps matching TRBD1 (6 bases). The V gene's germline CDR1 is KGHSH and CDR2 LQKENI. Deletions cut 2 bases from V and 1 base from J, with 11 bases between. The length of the CDR3 is 15 residues. CDR3 loop: CASSPSAGENTEAFF. The CDR3 DNA sequence: TGTGCCAGCTCACCAAGCGCAGGGGAGAACACTGAAGCTTTCTTT.